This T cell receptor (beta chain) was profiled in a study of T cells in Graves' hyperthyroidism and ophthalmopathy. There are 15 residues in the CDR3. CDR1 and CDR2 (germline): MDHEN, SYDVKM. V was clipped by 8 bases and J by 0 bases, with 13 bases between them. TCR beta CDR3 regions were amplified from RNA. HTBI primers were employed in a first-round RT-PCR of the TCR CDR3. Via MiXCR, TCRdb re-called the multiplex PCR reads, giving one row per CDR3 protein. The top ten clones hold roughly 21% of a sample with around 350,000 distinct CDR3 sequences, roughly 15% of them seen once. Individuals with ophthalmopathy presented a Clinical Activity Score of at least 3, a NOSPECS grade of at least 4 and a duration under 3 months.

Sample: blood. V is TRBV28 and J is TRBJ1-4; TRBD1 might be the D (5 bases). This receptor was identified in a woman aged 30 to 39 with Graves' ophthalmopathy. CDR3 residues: CASAVGGTTNEKLFF. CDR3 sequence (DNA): TGTGCCAGCGCTGTCGGGGGGACAACTAATGAAAAACTGTTTTTT.